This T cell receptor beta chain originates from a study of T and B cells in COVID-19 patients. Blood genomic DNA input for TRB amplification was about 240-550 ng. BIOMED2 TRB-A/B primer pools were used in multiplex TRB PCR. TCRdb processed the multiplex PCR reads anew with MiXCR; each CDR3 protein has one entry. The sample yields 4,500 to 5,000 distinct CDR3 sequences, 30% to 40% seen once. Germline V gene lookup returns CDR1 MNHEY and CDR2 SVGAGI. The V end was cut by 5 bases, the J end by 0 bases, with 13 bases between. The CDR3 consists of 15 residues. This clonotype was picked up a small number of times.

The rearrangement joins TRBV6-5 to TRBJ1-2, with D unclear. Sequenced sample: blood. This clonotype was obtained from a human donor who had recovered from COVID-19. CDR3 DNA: TGTGCCAGCAGTCACCAGGACGGATCTAACTATGGCTACACCTTC. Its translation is CASSHQDGSNYGYTF.